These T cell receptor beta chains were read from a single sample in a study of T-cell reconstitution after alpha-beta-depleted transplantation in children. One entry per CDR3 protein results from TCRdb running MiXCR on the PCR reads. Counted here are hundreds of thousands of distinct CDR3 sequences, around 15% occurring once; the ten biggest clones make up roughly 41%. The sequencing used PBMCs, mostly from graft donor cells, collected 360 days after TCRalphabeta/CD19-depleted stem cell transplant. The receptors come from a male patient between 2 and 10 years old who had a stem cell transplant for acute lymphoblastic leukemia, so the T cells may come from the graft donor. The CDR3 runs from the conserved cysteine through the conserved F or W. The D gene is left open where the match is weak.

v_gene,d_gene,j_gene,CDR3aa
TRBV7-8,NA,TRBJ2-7,CASSLVVLSGISYEQYF
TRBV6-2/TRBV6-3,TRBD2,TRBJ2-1,CASSGGGISYNEQFF
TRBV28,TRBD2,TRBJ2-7,CASTVSGRARVQYF
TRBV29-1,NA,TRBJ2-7,CSVGVVSYEQYF
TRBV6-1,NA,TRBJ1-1,CASSGALGRKDTEAFF
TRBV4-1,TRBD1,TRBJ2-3,CASSHGDSFTDTQYF
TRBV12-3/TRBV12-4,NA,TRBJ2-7,CASSFLGTSYEQYF
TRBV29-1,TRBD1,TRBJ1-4,CSVGGQGTGKLFF
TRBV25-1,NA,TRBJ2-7,CASSEADEQYF
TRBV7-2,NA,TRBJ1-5,CASSELGHFNQPQHF
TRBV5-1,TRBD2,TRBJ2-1,CASSLDRWLAGYNEQFF
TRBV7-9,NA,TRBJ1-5,CASSDGQGHNQPQHF
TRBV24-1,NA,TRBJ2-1,CATSDFRRSGGRYNEQFF
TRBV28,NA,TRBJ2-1,CASSNPHRAVQFF
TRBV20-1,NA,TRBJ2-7,CSASKGLQQYF
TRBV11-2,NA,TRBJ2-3,CASSGVVSSTDTQYF
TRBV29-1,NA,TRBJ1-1,CSVGRRGSVEAFF
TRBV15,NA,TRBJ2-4,CATSTGLTKAKNIQYF
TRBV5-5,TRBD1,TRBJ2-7,CASSTQERGPPYEQYF
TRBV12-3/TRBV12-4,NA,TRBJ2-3,CASSPSGQDSQYF
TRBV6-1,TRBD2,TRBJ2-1,CASSESSGGGRAHNEQFF
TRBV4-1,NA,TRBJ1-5,CASSQSHRDNQPQHF
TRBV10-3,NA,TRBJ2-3,CAISDPGLRTDTQYF
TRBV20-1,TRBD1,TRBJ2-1,CSPRDRTYNEQFF
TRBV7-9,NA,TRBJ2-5,CASSPGLLYQETQYF
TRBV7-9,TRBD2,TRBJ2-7,CASSPVAGVPYEQYF
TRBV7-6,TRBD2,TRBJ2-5,CASSFPGSGILETQYF
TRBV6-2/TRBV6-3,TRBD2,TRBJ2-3,CASSRGTSGRRTDTQYF
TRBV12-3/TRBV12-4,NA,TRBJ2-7,CASSLARGSYEQYF
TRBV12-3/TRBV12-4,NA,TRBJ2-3,CATAGVSTDTQYF
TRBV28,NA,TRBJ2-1,CASSFHGPGLQESSYNEQFF
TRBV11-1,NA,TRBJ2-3,CASSSPPSGEERRYF
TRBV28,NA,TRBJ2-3,CASSFRQGGFTDTQYF
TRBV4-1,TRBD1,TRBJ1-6,CASSAGTGASPLHF
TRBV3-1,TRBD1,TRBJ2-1,CASSPRTGPEQFF
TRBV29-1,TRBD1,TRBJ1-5,CSVDKFRGHHQPQHF
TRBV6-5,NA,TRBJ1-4,CASSRNLEKLFF
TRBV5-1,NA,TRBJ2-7,CASSSLSGVRGEQYF
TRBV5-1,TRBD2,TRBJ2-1,CASSLAGTSGRGTYNEQFF
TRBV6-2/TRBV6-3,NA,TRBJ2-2,CASSRGRSNTGELFF